The 17 T cell receptor beta chains given below trace back to one sample, sequenced in a study of OX40 agonist ivuxolimab in advanced cancers. Generated by immunoSEQ multiplex PCR, the TCRdb table keeps only in-frame clones and is missing some. The table has under 90,000 clones, around nine tenths seen once; the top ten hold more than 0.75%. Specimen: CD4+ or CD8+ T cells sorted from blood, collected in a trial of the OX40 agonist ivuxolimab. The receptors stem from an adult with an advanced solid tumor such as melanoma, head and neck, liver or kidney cancer.

The J gene is TRBJ2-7, the V gene TRBV7-2; a weak D match, TRBD1 (5 bases). Per the germline V gene, CDR1 is SGHTA and CDR2 is FQGNSA. Trimming stripped 1 base from V and 3 bases from J, with 10 bases between. The CDR3 loop spans 14 amino acids. CDR3 sequence reads: CASSLERGLYEQYF. The CDR3 nucleotides read TGTGCCAGCAGCTTAGAAAGGGGCCTCTACGAGCAGTACTTC. Using reference TRBV7-2 and TRBJ2-7 for the parts outside the CDR3, the full variable domain is GAGVSQSPSNKVTEKGKDVELRCDPISGHTALYWYRQSLGQGLEFLIYFQGNSAPDKSGLPSDRFSAERTGGSVSTLTIQRTQQEDSAVYLCASSLERGLYEQYFGPGTRLTVT.

V gene TRBV4-2 combines with J gene TRBJ1-2; possibly TRBD1 for D (6 bases). Germline V gives CDR1 LGHNA, CDR2 YNFKEQ. The length of the CDR3 is 15 residues. With 1 base removed from V and 8 bases from J, the gap between germline ends came to 17 bases. In DNA form, the CDR3 reads TGTGCCAGCAGCCAAGGAGGAGGGGGGGAAGGGGGCTACACCTTC. It yields the protein CASSQGGGGEGGYTF.

The J gene is TRBJ1-1, the V gene TRBV6-5, with 10 nucleotides matching TRBD1. This CDR3 has 15 amino acids. Germline-derived CDR1 and CDR2 are MNHEY and SVGAGI. V lost 4 bases and J lost 3; bases outside the gene matches: 5. CDR3 nucleotide sequence: TGTGCCAGCAGTTCCCCGGGACAGGGGTACACTGAAGCTTTCTTT. This gives the protein CASSSPGQGYTEAFF.

V gene TRBV27 combines with J gene TRBJ2-3; D is uncertain. Trimming left V 5 bases short and J 2 bases short, with 8 bases between. CDR1 MNHEY and CDR2 SMNVEV come from the germline V gene (reference sequence). The CDR3 runs to 13 residues. CDR3 loop: CASSPYNTDTQYF. CDR3 nucleotide sequence: TGTGCCAGCAGTCCCTATAACACAGATACGCAGTATTTT.

The chain has TRBV4-2 and TRBJ2-5; 7 nucleotides align to TRBD2. Germline CDR1 reads LGHNA; CDR2 reads YNFKEQ. CDR3 size: 17 residues. With V trimmed by 1 base and J by 2 bases, 10 bases remained unmatched. The CDR3 region is CASSQALGGGRQETQYF. As DNA, the CDR3 is TGTGCCAGCAGCCAAGCCCTGGGGGGGGGTAGGCAAGAGACCCAGTACTTC.

The chain links TRBV7-2 to TRBJ2-3; TRBD2 matches 13 bases. Germline V lookup: CDR1 SGHTA, CDR2 FQGNSA. Trimming cost V 5 bases and J 2 bases; bases outside gene matches: 10. This CDR3 is 18 amino acids long. The DNA for the CDR3 is TGTGCCAGCAGCCCGCGGGGGGGACTAGCGGGACTCACAGATACGCAGTATTTT. Its translation: CASSPRGGLAGLTDTQYF.

The V call is TRBV2, the J call TRBJ2-5, with TRBD2 matching over 7 bases. Per germline, CDR1 SNHLY and CDR2 FYNNEI. The CDR3 contains 15 residues. V dropped 7 bases and J dropped 5; count of bases not matched to a gene: 13. The chain's CDR3 is CASTPGVAGRETQYF. The CDR3, as DNA: TGTGCCAGCACCCCCGGGGTAGCGGGTCGGGAGACCCAGTACTTC.

The V call is TRBV6-5, the J call TRBJ2-1; no definite D call. Germline V CDR1 and CDR2: MNHEY, SVGAGI. The ends were cut back, 6 bases at V and 8 bases at J, with 11 bases in the middle. This CDR3 region has 12 residues. CDR3: CASSSNGDEQFF. The DNA of the CDR3 is TGTGCCAGCAGCTCCAATGGGGATGAGCAGTTCTTC.

This chain's CDR3 is CATSQKISSGNTIYF. For the CDR3, the DNA is TGTGCCACCAGCCAAAAGATAAGCTCTGGAAACACCATATATTTT. The rearrangement uses TRBV15 and TRBJ1-3; D remains ambiguous. The CDR3 has 15 residues. V was cut by 5 bases and J by 0 bases, with 11 bases left in between. CDR1 and CDR2 from the germline V gene are LNHNV and YYDKDF (reference sequence).

V and J are TRBV28 and TRBJ2-1, with no clear D. CDR1 is MDHEN and CDR2 is SYDVKM in the germline V gene. V lost 6 bases and J lost 3, with 12 bases in between. There are 14 residues in the CDR3. CDR3 protein: CASSPAGLYNEQFF. DNA of the CDR3: TGTGCCAGCAGCCCCGCTGGGCTCTACAATGAGCAGTTCTTC. Drawing the rest from reference TRBV28 and TRBJ2-1, the complete variable domain is DVKVTQSSRYLVKRTGEKVFLECVQDMDHENMFWYRQDPGLGLRLIYFSYDVKMKEKGDIPEGYSVSREKKERFSLILESASTNQTSMYLCASSPAGLYNEQFFGPGTRLTVL.

The chain couples TRBV7-9 to TRBJ1-1; D remains unclear. Germline CDR1 SEHNR, CDR2 FQNEAQ (reference sequence). CDR3 length: 15 residues. V lost 6 bases and J lost 2, with 16 bases in between. The CDR3 bases are TGTGCCAGCAGTTATTACACCTTGATAAACACTGAAGCTTTCTTT. Amino acids: CASSYYTLINTEAFF.

The gene calls are TRBV11-2 and TRBJ1-5; 8 bases agree with TRBD1. Germline CDR1 reads SGHAT; CDR2 reads FQNNGV. The CDR3 has 19 amino acids. The trim removed 6 bases at V and 0 bases at J, leaving 16 bases unmatched. CDR3 loop: CASRSTGQVTSYSNQPQHF. CDR3 coding DNA: TGTGCCAGCAGATCCACGGGACAGGTTACGTCCTATAGCAATCAGCCCCAGCATTTT.

This chain uses TRBV4-2 with TRBJ2-1, with 10 bases that match TRBD2. V was pared by 2 bases and J by 2 bases, with 3 bases of the junction left unmatched. The CDR3 is 16 residues long. Germline V gene sequence: CDR1 LGHNA, CDR2 YNFKEQ. The CDR3 protein is CASSQTTSGAYNEQFF. CDR3 DNA sequence: TGTGCCAGCAGCCAAACCACTAGCGGGGCCTACAATGAGCAGTTCTTC.

The J gene is TRBJ2-1, the V gene TRBV6-6; tentatively, D is TRBD2 (6 bases). Trimming removed 7 bases from V and 4 bases from J, with 14 bases in between. The CDR3 totals 14 residues. Germline V gene data show CDR1 as MNHNY and CDR2 as SVGAGI (reference sequence). As DNA, the CDR3 is TGTGCCAGCACCCTCGGGACTGTATACAATGAGCAGTTCTTC. Encoded protein: CASTLGTVYNEQFF.

The chain employs TRBV25-1 and TRBJ2-7; 7 bases agree with TRBD1. Germline values: CDR1 MGHDK, CDR2 SYGVNS. Losses at the gene ends were 6 bases for V and 2 bases for J; bases not matched to a gene: 4. This CDR3 is built from 13 residues. For the CDR3, the DNA is TGTGCCAGCAGGACAGGGAAAACCTACGAGCAGTACTTC. Translation gives CASRTGKTYEQYF.

The chain has TRBV19 and TRBJ2-3; no reliable D call. Germline CDR1 and CDR2: LNHDA and SQIVND (reference sequence). CDR3 length equals 13 residues. Trimming took off 1 base at V and 6 bases at J, with 8 bases between the two ends. In DNA form, the CDR3 reads TGTGCCAGTAGTATAGCGCCACCGGATACGCAGTATTTT. The encoded protein is CASSIAPPDTQYF.

This clone was detected once. The chain links TRBV18 to TRBJ2-7; a weak D match, TRBD1 (8 bases). The CDR3 sequence is 20 residues long. Germline V CDR1 and CDR2: KGHSH, LQKENI. V was clipped by 3 bases and J by 0 bases, with 27 bases between them. The CDR3 region is CASSPNRQGNVKRGSYEQYF. The CDR3 DNA is TGTGCCAGCTCACCGAATAGACAGGGGAACGTTAAGCGGGGCTCCTACGAGCAGTACTTC.